This TCR beta chain was retrieved from a study of T cells in Graves' hyperthyroidism and ophthalmopathy. RNA transcripts were the template for amplifying TCR beta CDR3 regions. The HTBI set primed first-round TCR CDR3 RT-PCR. TCRdb independently ran MiXCR on the multiplex PCR reads; one entry per CDR3 protein. The sample records more than 600,000 distinct CDR3 sequences, less than 20% being singletons. The J segment lost 3 bases and the V segment lost 0 bases, leaving 12 bases of the junction unmatched. CDR1 is SGHTA, CDR2 FQGTGA, per germline. This CDR3 comprises 18 residues. This clonotype was observed a handful of times.

The sample was blood. This chain connects TRBV7-3 to TRBJ2-7; 9 bases are shared with TRBD2. The receptor was isolated from a man in his late teens or twenties with Graves' hyperthyroidism. For the CDR3, the DNA is TGTGCCAGCAGCTTAACGGGACTAGCAGCCAAGGGGCACTACGAGCAGTACTTC. Translating gives CASSLTGLAAKGHYEQYF. Complete variable domain (other parts from reference TRBV7-3 and TRBJ2-7): GAGVSQTPSNKVTEKGKYVELRCDPISGHTALYWYRQSLGQGPEFLIYFQGTGAADDSGLPNDRFFAVRPEGSVSTLKIQRTERGDSAVYLCASSLTGLAAKGHYEQYFGPGTRLTVT.